This T cell receptor (beta chain) was identified during a study of T cells in Graves' hyperthyroidism and ophthalmopathy. General observations from the study: Expanded thyroid clonotypes (above 0.001) were mostly also found in blood. It was a median around 6 months before onset that the model predicted ophthalmopathy.

Researchers amplified the TCR beta CDR3 regions from RNA transcripts. Initially, a first-round RT-PCR of the TCR CDR3 employed the HTBI primer set. Using its own MiXCR run on the multiplex PCR reads, TCRdb lists one record per CDR3 protein. Of some 490,000 distinct CDR3 sequences listed, about 20% were seen once; the top ten hold approximately 54%. The V segment lost 5 bases and the J segment 6 bases; nucleotides outside the gene matches: 12. CDR1 MNHNS and CDR2 SASEGT come from the germline V gene. This CDR3 contains 18 residues. The study left out patients who had uncontrolled infection, other autoimmune disease, pregnancy or lactation. The sample holds a few counts of this clonotype. Antigen specificity is unknown.

The origin of this receptor is a woman aged 65 to 85 with Graves' ophthalmopathy. The rearrangement joins TRBV6-1 to TRBJ2-2, with 13 bases identical to TRBD2. The sample was blood. CDR3 coding DNA: TGTGCCAGCAGTCGCACCCTACGGACTAGCGGGGGTCCCGGGGAGCTGTTTTTT. This codes for CASSRTLRTSGGPGELFF.